Below are 22 T cell receptor beta chains sequenced from a single sample in a study of T-cell reconstitution after alpha-beta-depleted transplantation in children. A library of TCRbeta sequences, prepared with unique molecular identifiers, was generated. TCRdb re-analysed the PCR reads in MiXCR, keeping a single row per CDR3 protein. This table has nearly 350,000 distinct CDR3 sequences, about 17% appearing once. The sample in question was PBMCs, mostly from graft donor cells, obtained 360 days after TCRalphabeta/CD19-depleted stem cell transplant. These receptors all stem from a male patient aged 2-10 years who had a stem cell transplant for acute lymphoblastic leukemia, so the T cells may come from the graft donor.

This clonotype has a count of ten or more. The V call is TRBV12-3 or TRBV12-4, the J call TRBJ1-2, with TRBD1 matching over 9 bases. V gave up 4 bases and J gave up 2 bases; unmatched junction bases: 2. The CDR3 sequence is 14 residues long. The CDR3 spells CASSSGTGNYGYTF. Written as DNA, the CDR3 is TGTGCCAGCAGTTCCGGGACAGGGAACTATGGCTACACCTTC.

This clonotype has a handful of counts. The rearrangement joins TRBV11-2 to TRBJ2-1, with D perhaps TRBD1 (6 bases). This CDR3 is built from 16 residues. V was cut by 1 base and J by 0 bases, with 10 bases left in between. Per the germline V gene, CDR1 is SGHAT and CDR2 is FQNNGV. CDR3 in amino acids: CASSLAADSSYNEQFF. The CDR3, as DNA: TGTGCCAGCAGCTTAGCCGCGGACAGCTCCTACAATGAGCAGTTCTTC.

This clonotype was seen a handful of times. This sequence joins TRBV20-1 and TRBJ2-3; the D gene could be TRBD1 or TRBD2 (5 bases each). The CDR3 extends over 14 amino acids. Germline-derived CDR1 and CDR2 are DFQATT and SNEGSKA (reference sequence). CDR3 coding DNA: TGCAGCATGGGGACCCCAGGGAGCGGAGATACGCAGTATTTT. Encoded protein: CSMGTPGSGDTQYF.

The sample holds a few counts of this clonotype. The V and J genes are TRBV12-3 or TRBV12-4 and TRBJ2-1, with a tentative D call TRBD1 (6 bases). V lost 7 bases and J 9 bases, leaving 22 bases between the germline ends. The CDR3 has 15 amino acids. The CDR3 sequence is CASTPSRGRVGEQFF. The DNA for the CDR3 is TGTGCCAGCACCCCGAGCAGGGGAAGGGTGGGTGAGCAGTTCTTC.

The rearrangement links TRBV12-3 or TRBV12-4 to TRBJ2-1; the D is unclear. With 4 bases removed from V and 9 bases from J, the gap between germline ends came to 13 bases. The CDR3 length is 13 residues. CDR3 DNA sequence: TGTGCCAGCAGTTATACGCGCGGCGGTGAGCAGTTCTTC. Residues: CASSYTRGGEQFF.

This chain connects TRBV4-3 to TRBJ1-2; TRBD1 agrees at 10 bases. In germline, CDR1 is LGHNA, CDR2 YSLEER. The trim removed 3 bases at V and 6 bases at J, leaving 4 bases unmatched. The CDR3 consists of 14 residues. CDR3 in amino acids: CASSQTGGFDGYTF. The CDR3 nucleotides read TGCGCCAGCAGCCAGACAGGGGGCTTCGATGGCTACACCTTC.

This chain joins TRBV28 and TRBJ2-1; 9 bases fit TRBD2. Germline-derived CDR1 and CDR2 are MDHEN and SYDVKM. Unmatched junction bases numbered 15, after V lost 3 bases and J lost 6 bases. The CDR3 spans 18 residues. The CDR3 here is CASSFPRVGREGPNEQFF. In nucleotides, the CDR3 is TGTGCCAGCAGTTTCCCCCGGGTGGGGCGGGAGGGCCCCAATGAGCAGTTCTTC. Full variable domain (outside the CDR3, taken from reference TRBV28 and TRBJ2-1): DVKVTQSSRYLVKRTGEKVFLECVQDMDHENMFWYRQDPGLGLRLIYFSYDVKMKEKGDIPEGYSVSREKKERFSLILESASTNQTSMYLCASSFPRVGREGPNEQFFGPGTRLTVL.

This clonotype was seen a handful of times. The chain has TRBV7-2 and TRBJ2-3; D is possibly TRBD1 or TRBD2 (5 bases each). In germline, CDR1 is SGHTA, CDR2 FQGNSA. The ends were cut back, 6 bases at V and 2 bases at J, with 18 bases in the middle. The CDR3 sequence is 16 residues long. The chain's CDR3 is CASRSPWGRVTDTQYF. CDR3 bases: TGTGCCAGCAGGTCCCCGTGGGGACGAGTCACAGATACGCAGTATTTT. Using reference TRBV7-2 and TRBJ2-3 for the parts outside the CDR3, the full variable domain is GAGVSQSPSNKVTEKGKDVELRCDPISGHTALYWYRQSLGQGLEFLIYFQGNSAPDKSGLPSDRFSAERTGGSVSTLTIQRTQQEDSAVYLCASRSPWGRVTDTQYFGPGTRLTVL.

This clonotype was counted only a few times. The V call is TRBV5-1, the J call TRBJ2-3; possibly TRBD2 for D (6 bases). The CDR3 is made up of 16 amino acids. V was trimmed by 0 bases and J by 3 bases, leaving 14 bases between them. CDR1 is SGHRS, CDR2 YFSETQ, per germline. The chain's CDR3 is CASSLGTSLPTDTQYF. The DNA for the CDR3 is TGCGCCAGCAGCTTGGGCACTAGCCTTCCGACAGATACGCAGTATTTT.

There are a few counts of this clonotype. The CDR3 bases are TGTGCCAGCCCGGGAGACTACAATGAGCAGTTCTTC. Encoded protein: CASPGDYNEQFF. The chain recombines TRBV21-1 with TRBJ2-1; the table's TRBD1 call for D was not verified on the DNA. TRBV21-1 is noted as a pseudogene. The CDR3 covers 12 residues.

This clonotype was counted many times. CDR3 amino acids: CASSSGHFSTDTQYF. The CDR3, as DNA: TGTGCCAGCAGCTCGGGACACTTTAGCACAGATACGCAGTATTTT. The chain uses TRBV7-2 and TRBJ2-3; tentatively, D is TRBD1 (6 bases). This CDR3 spans 15 amino acids. Trimming pared 4 bases from V and 0 bases from J, leaving 11 bases between. Per germline, CDR1 SGHTA and CDR2 FQGNSA.

The V and J genes are TRBV20-1 and TRBJ2-2; 11 nucleotides match TRBD2. Trimming removed 5 bases from V and 2 bases from J; junction bases left unmatched: 7. CDR3 size: 16 residues. Germline V gives CDR1 DFQATT, CDR2 SNEGSKA (reference sequence). The CDR3 loop reads CSAWTSGRTNTGELFF. CDR3 DNA sequence: TGCAGTGCTTGGACTAGCGGGCGAACCAACACCGGGGAGCTGTTTTTT.

This clonotype was counted at least ten times. The genes are TRBV6-1 and TRBJ2-1, with 12 bases that match TRBD2. This CDR3 comprises 12 residues. V lost 6 bases, J lost 15 bases, and 6 bases stayed unmatched. Germline CDR1 reads MNHNS; CDR2 reads SASEGT. CDR3: CASRMTSGRLFF. The CDR3 bases are TGTGCCAGCAGAATGACTAGCGGGAGACTGTTCTTC.

In its sample, this clonotype was seen many times. This rearrangement joins TRBV10-3 to TRBJ1-2, with no clear D. Germline values: CDR1 ENHRY, CDR2 SYGVKD. V was cut by 4 bases and J by 2 bases, with 5 bases left in between. This CDR3 is built from 12 residues. The CDR3 nucleotides are TGTGCCATCAGTGTGGGGAACTATGGCTACACCTTC. Its translation is CAISVGNYGYTF.

The table lists this clonotype with many counts. This sequence joins TRBV4-1 and TRBJ2-3, with 11 bases aligning to TRBD2. J gave up 4 bases and V 5 bases, and 14 bases lay outside the gene matches. The CDR3 extends over 18 amino acids. Germline lookup yields CDR1 MGHRA and CDR2 YSYEKL. The chain's CDR3 is CASSGSGRASVIADTQYF. CDR3 DNA sequence: TGCGCCAGCAGCGGTAGCGGGAGGGCCTCGGTAATAGCAGATACGCAGTATTTT.

The chain employs TRBV6-5 and TRBJ1-3, with D possibly matching TRBD1 (5 bases). V was clipped by 0 bases and J by 4 bases, with 16 bases between them. The length of the CDR3 is 17 residues. Germline values: CDR1 MNHEY, CDR2 SVGAGI. The CDR3 region has the DNA TGTGCCAGCAGTTACTCGATTCGGGGCCTGAAGGGAAACACCATATATTTT. Protein: CASSYSIRGLKGNTIYF.

This clonotype has just a few counts. J is TRBJ2-7 and V is TRBV6-2 or TRBV6-3, with D perhaps matching TRBD2 (5 bases). V lost 2 bases to trimming and J lost 9 bases, with 11 bases between them. CDR1 and CDR2 (germline): MNHEY, SVGEGT. This CDR3 region has 12 residues. The DNA for the CDR3 is TGTGCCAGCAGTTACCGGCTAGCAGTGCAGTACTTC. This sequence encodes CASSYRLAVQYF.

This clonotype was observed at least ten times. The chain couples TRBV10-3 to TRBJ1-4; D uncertain. Trimming took off 4 bases at V and 3 bases at J, with 6 bases between the two ends. Looked up from germline, CDR1 is ENHRY and CDR2 is SYGVKD. This CDR3 spans 13 amino acids. The CDR3 is CAISGEANEKLFF. DNA of the CDR3: TGTGCCATCAGTGGGGAGGCTAATGAAAAACTGTTTTTT.

The table lists this clonotype with a few counts. The genes are TRBV7-8 and TRBJ2-4; no definite D call. Trimming stripped 1 base from V and 5 bases from J, with 6 bases between. The CDR3 loop spans 13 amino acids. Germline-derived CDR1 and CDR2 are SGHVS and FQNEAQ. The CDR3 loop is CASSLGRENIQYF. The CDR3, as DNA: TGTGCCAGCAGCTTAGGCCGAGAAAACATTCAGTACTTC.

This clonotype was counted only a few times. The chain has TRBV6-6 and TRBJ2-7; D ambiguous. Trimming shortened V by 6 bases and J by 5 bases, and 8 bases separated the two germline ends. The CDR3 is 11 amino acids. Germline V CDR1 and CDR2: MNHNY, SVGAGI (reference sequence). CDR3 sequence reads: CASSPRHEQYF. The CDR3 DNA sequence: TGTGCCAGCAGCCCCCGACACGAGCAGTACTTC.

In this sample, this clonotype turned up a few times. V and J are TRBV5-1 and TRBJ2-5; D possibly matches TRBD1 or TRBD2 (5 bases each). The CDR3 extends over 15 amino acids. Germline V lookup: CDR1 SGHRS, CDR2 YFSETQ. Trimming shortened V by 0 bases and J by 3 bases, and 12 bases separated the two germline ends. DNA of the CDR3: TGCGCCAGCAGCTTGGCCGGGACCATTAAAGAGACCCAGTACTTC. Translated, it gives CASSLAGTIKETQYF.

This clonotype was recorded at least ten times. The rearrangement joins TRBV11-1 to TRBJ2-7, with 7 bases that match TRBD2. The V segment lost 1 base and the J segment 4 bases; nucleotides outside the gene matches: 16. Germline V lookup: CDR1 SGHAT, CDR2 FQDESV (reference sequence). This CDR3 region has 18 residues. This CDR3 is CASSLDGWGPAGAYEQYF. DNA for the CDR3: TGTGCCAGCAGCTTAGATGGATGGGGTCCCGCGGGAGCATACGAGCAGTACTTC.